Listed below are T cell receptor beta chains from one sample, sequenced in a study of radiotherapy plus CTLA-4 blockade in lung cancer. Sequenced by immunoSEQ multiplex PCR; TCRdb stores in-frame clones only, minus some. The data hold 90,000 or so clones, with 83% observed a single time. Sequenced material: peripheral blood, taken from a patient treated with radiotherapy plus ipilimumab. These receptors came from a human donor with non-small cell lung cancer who had stable disease on radiotherapy plus ipilimumab. Each CDR3 is given with its conserved first and last residue. D genes are given only for firm matches. A clone size is listed for some rows: how often the clone was seen (once, few, many), or a class if it is expanded.

clone_size,j_call,v_call,d_call,cdr3_nt,cdr3_aa
.,TRBJ1-6,TRBV2,.,TGTGCCAGCAGTGTTGGTGGAACCTATAATTCACCCCTCCACTTT,CASSVGGTYNSPLHF
.,TRBJ2-1,TRBV6-5,.,TGTGCCAGCAGTTACTCAGGGGTTGGCAATGAGCAGTTCTTC,CASSYSGVGNEQFF
.,TRBJ2-7,TRBV14,.,TGTGCCAGCAGCCAGTATGGGATGTGGAATAGTACCTACGAGCAGTACTTC,CASSQYGMWNSTYEQYF
.,TRBJ2-7,TRBV11-1,TRBD1,TGTGCCAGCAGCAGGGACAGCTACGAGCAGTACTTC,CASSRDSYEQYF
.,TRBJ2-1,TRBV5-5,TRBD2,TGTGCCAGCAGCTTGGCGCCTAGCGGGGGCTCCGACAATGAGCAGTTCTTC,CASSLAPSGGSDNEQFF
few,TRBJ1-5,TRBV30,.,TGTGCCTGGAGTGTCACGGATAGCAATCAGCCCCAGCATTTT,CAWSVTDSNQPQHF
few,TRBJ2-7,TRBV14,.,TGTGCCAGCAGCCAAGAAGGAGAGACCTACGAGCAGTACTTC,CASSQEGETYEQYF
.,TRBJ2-2,TRBV7-3,.,TGTGCCAGCAGCTCGTACACCGGGGAGCTGTTTTTT,CASSSYTGELFF
few,TRBJ2-5,TRBV19,.,TGTGCCAGTAGTATTCCGGGAAGCCAGACCCAGTACTTC,CASSIPGSQTQYF
few,TRBJ2-7,TRBV19,TRBD2,TGTGCCAGTAGTATCATAGCGGGGGACACCTACGAGCAGTACTTC,CASSIIAGDTYEQYF
.,TRBJ2-7,TRBV14,TRBD1,TGTGCCAGCAGCCAAGGAAAGGCCAGGGGGCGAGGAAAGCAGTACTTC,CASSQGKARGRGKQYF
.,TRBJ2-1,TRBV11-2,TRBD2,TGTGCCAGCAGGGACCCGGGACTAGCATACAATGAGCAGTTCTTC,CASRDPGLAYNEQFF
.,TRBJ1-5,TRBV6-5,.,TGTGCCAGCAGTTACGTGCAGGGGAACAATCAGCCCCAGCATTTT,CASSYVQGNNQPQHF
.,TRBJ2-7,TRBV5-1,.,TGCGCCAGCAGGTTAGAAAACGAGCAGTACTTC,CASRLENEQYF
.,TRBJ2-1,TRBV2,.,TGTGCCAGCAGTGAAGTAAGGCAGGGAAATGAGCAGTTCTTC,CASSEVRQGNEQFF
.,TRBJ1-5,TRBV2,TRBD1,TGTGCCAGCAGTCCGACAGGGACTGATCAGCCCCAGCATTTT,CASSPTGTDQPQHF
.,TRBJ1-6,TRBV5-1,.,TGCGCCAGCAGCTGGGACGGGCCTTGGAATTCACCCCTCCACTTT,CASSWDGPWNSPLHF
.,TRBJ1-1,TRBV30,.,TGTGCCTGGAGTCGGGATCGCGCTGAAGCTTTCTTT,CAWSRDRAEAFF
.,TRBJ2-7,TRBV6-5,TRBD1,TGTGCCAGCAGTAACGCTGGGACAGGGGGCGCCGAGCAGTACTTC,CASSNAGTGGAEQYF
.,TRBJ2-3,TRBV30,TRBD2,TGTGCCTGGAGTGAAGGATCTAGCGGGAGTACAGATACGCAGTATTTT,CAWSEGSSGSTDTQYF
.,TRBJ2-7,TRBV27,.,TGTGCCAGCAGTTTACGTGCAGGGGCAACCTTCTCCGAGCAGTACTTC,CASSLRAGATFSEQYF
few,TRBJ1-2,TRBV5-1,TRBD1,TGCGCCAGCAGACTGGACAGGGAGTTCTATGGCTACACCTTC,CASRLDREFYGYTF
.,TRBJ1-2,TRBV5-4,TRBD1,TGTGCCAGCAGCCCGGGGGGGCGGGACAGGGTTGGCTACACCTTC,CASSPGGRDRVGYTF
.,TRBJ2-1,TRBV7-8,TRBD2,TGTGCCAGCAGCGGTACCGGGACTAGCGGGGGGAATGAGCAGTTCTTC,CASSGTGTSGGNEQFF
.,TRBJ1-1,TRBV28,.,TGTGCCAGCAGTTTAAAGGGACCAGGGTGGGTAGCTTTCTTT,CASSLKGPGWVAFF
.,TRBJ1-5,TRBV5-4,.,TGTGCCAGCAGCTTGGGAGGTTACAATCAGCCCCAGCATTTT,CASSLGGYNQPQHF
.,TRBJ1-2,TRBV10-3,TRBD1,TGTGCCATCAGTGACAGGGGGGCTAACTATGGCTACACCTTC,CAISDRGANYGYTF
.,TRBJ1-1,TRBV5-1,.,TGCGCCAGCAGCAACCGGGACTTGTTGAACACTGAAGCTTTCTTT,CASSNRDLLNTEAFF